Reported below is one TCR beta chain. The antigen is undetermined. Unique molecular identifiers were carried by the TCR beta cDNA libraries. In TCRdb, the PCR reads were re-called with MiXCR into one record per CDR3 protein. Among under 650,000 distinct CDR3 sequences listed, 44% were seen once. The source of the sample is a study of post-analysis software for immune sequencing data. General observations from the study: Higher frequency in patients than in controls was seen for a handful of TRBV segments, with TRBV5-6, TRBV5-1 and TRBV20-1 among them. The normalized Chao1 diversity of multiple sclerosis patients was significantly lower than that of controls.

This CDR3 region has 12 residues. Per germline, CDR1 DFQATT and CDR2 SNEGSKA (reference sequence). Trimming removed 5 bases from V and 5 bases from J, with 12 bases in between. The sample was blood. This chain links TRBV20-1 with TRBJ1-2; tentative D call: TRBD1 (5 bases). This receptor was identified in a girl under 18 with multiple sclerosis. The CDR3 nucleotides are TGCAGTGCTGGGGAGGGGCAGTATGGCTACACCTTC. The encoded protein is CSAGEGQYGYTF.